The next 29 T cell receptor beta chains were all read from a single sample in a study of T-cell reconstitution after alpha-beta-depleted transplantation in children. The library targeted TCRbeta and was prepared with unique molecular identifiers. In TCRdb, the PCR reads were re-called with MiXCR into one record per CDR3 protein. The table lists around 800,000 distinct CDR3 sequences, roughly 15% of them singletons. The material was PBMCs, mostly from graft donor cells, obtained 360 days after TCRalphabeta/CD19-depleted stem cell transplant. These TCRs come from a male patient under 18 who had a stem cell transplant for acute lymphoblastic leukemia, so the T cells may come from the graft donor.

This clonotype appeared a few times. The genes are TRBV29-1 and TRBJ2-3; D unresolved. The CDR3 spans 13 residues. Germline V gene lookup returns CDR1 SQVTM and CDR2 ANQGSEA. With 0 bases removed from V and 10 bases from J, the gap between germline ends came to 14 bases. CDR3 in DNA: TGCAGCGTTGAAGAGAGGATAGGTTTACCGCAGTATTTT. Its protein product is CSVEERIGLPQYF.

As DNA, the CDR3 is TGTGCCAGCAGTGGAGGAGGGAGAGGGGGCACAGATACGCAGTATTTT. This codes for CASSGGGRGGTDTQYF. J is TRBJ2-3 and V is TRBV2, with a possible D match to TRBD2 (6 bases). The CDR3 is 16 residues long. V was pared by 4 bases and J by 1 base, with 15 bases between. The germline CDR1 and CDR2 sequences are SNHLY and FYNNEI.

A remark on this clonotype: The junction shows a germline mismatch at one end, possibly a read error. The chain combines TRBV6-1 with TRBJ1-2; no firm D call. This CDR3 contains 13 residues. Germline CDR1 MNHNS, CDR2 SASEGT. Here the CDR3 reads CASNEWDHYGYTF. In DNA form, the CDR3 reads TGTGCCAGCAATGAATGGGATCACTATGGCTACACCTTC.

In this sample, this clonotype turned up many times. This chain uses TRBV12-3 or TRBV12-4 with TRBJ2-7; D call uncertain. The CDR3 consists of 13 residues. V lost 1 base and J 5 bases, leaving 9 bases between the germline ends. The CDR3 DNA reads TGTGCCAGCAGTTTAGAGGAAGTGGACGAGCAGTACTTC. The encoded protein is CASSLEEVDEQYF.

This clonotype was picked up many times. The V and J genes are TRBV15 and TRBJ2-5; D is unresolved. CDR1 is LNHNV and CDR2 is YYDKDF in the germline V gene (reference sequence). The V gene lost 0 bases and the J gene lost 5 bases, with 10 bases spanning the gap. This CDR3 region has 14 residues. The CDR3 DNA sequence: TGTGCCACCAGCAGAGATCGGGCAGCGGAGACCCAGTACTTC. This codes for CATSRDRAAETQYF.

This clonotype turned up a few times. This chain links TRBV20-1 with TRBJ2-4, with 8 bases that match TRBD1. Looked up from germline, CDR1 is DFQATT and CDR2 is SNEGSKA (reference sequence). The CDR3 loop spans 15 amino acids. V trimming: 5 bases; J trimming: 1 base; junction bases outside the gene matches: 7. CDR3 nucleotide sequence: TGCAGTGCTGGACGGACAGGGACGGCCAAAAACATTCAGTACTTC. Protein product: CSAGRTGTAKNIQYF.

In the case of this clonotype: A much larger clone differs from this one at a single base, so this may be a read error. J is TRBJ2-3 and V is TRBV15, with no clear D. The germline V gene encodes CDR1 LNHNV and CDR2 YYDKDF (reference sequence). The V gene lost 8 bases and the J gene lost 2 bases, with 11 bases spanning the gap. The CDR3 runs 13 residues. CDR3 sequence: CATANSLTDTQYF. The CDR3 DNA reads TGTGCCACCGCCAACTCACTCACAGATACGCAGTATTTT.

The rearrangement links TRBV15 to TRBJ2-7; D perhaps matches TRBD1 (5 bases). The ends were cut back, 1 base at V and 4 bases at J, with 11 bases in the middle. Germline lookup yields CDR1 LNHNV and CDR2 YYDKDF (reference sequence). This CDR3 is 14 amino acids long. The CDR3 DNA follows: TGTGCCACCAGCAGAGTCGATGCAGGGTACGAGCAGTACTTC. As protein: CATSRVDAGYEQYF.

The chain is built from TRBV3-1 and TRBJ2-3; 13 bases are a match to TRBD2. The CDR3 sequence is 17 residues long. The ends lost 3 bases at V and 5 bases at J; junction bases unmatched: 8. CDR1 is LGHDT, CDR2 YNNKEL, per germline (reference sequence). CDR3 sequence: CASSQLGLAGAGDTQYF. The CDR3 nucleotides read TGTGCCAGCAGCCAGCTTGGACTAGCGGGAGCGGGAGATACGCAGTATTTT.

The V and J genes are TRBV6-1 and TRBJ2-2, with 8 bases that match TRBD2. Losses at the gene ends were 6 bases for V and 7 bases for J; bases not matched to a gene: 10. CDR3 length: 15 amino acids. Per the germline V gene, CDR1 is MNHNS and CDR2 is SASEGT. CDR3 sequence reads: CASRLAVRRGGELFF. DNA of the CDR3: TGTGCCAGCAGACTAGCGGTCAGACGGGGCGGGGAGCTGTTTTTT.

This clonotype was detected ten times or more. The rearrangement joins TRBV5-5 to TRBJ1-1, with no clear D. Germline CDR1 reads SGHKS; CDR2 reads YYEKEE (reference sequence). The CDR3 runs 14 residues. Trimming shortened V by 2 bases and J by 2 bases, and 10 bases separated the two germline ends. The CDR3 spells CASSLGQINTEAFF. DNA of the CDR3: TGTGCCAGCAGCTTAGGGCAGATCAACACTGAAGCTTTCTTT.

The chain has TRBV12-3 or TRBV12-4 and TRBJ2-1, with D possibly matching TRBD2 (6 bases). This CDR3 region has 15 residues. Trimming removed 8 bases from V and 5 bases from J, with 19 bases in between. CDR3 protein: CASGGSSVTNNEQFF. In nucleotides, the CDR3 is TGTGCCAGCGGGGGGTCTAGCGTAACAAACAATGAGCAGTTCTTC.

This chain uses TRBV7-3 with TRBJ2-5; 8 bases match TRBD1. CDR3 length equals 14 residues. J lost 5 bases, V lost 5 bases, and 7 bases had no gene match. CDR1 and CDR2 from the germline V gene are SGHTA and FQGTGA. The CDR3 DNA reads as TGTGCCAGCAGCCACCCAGGGGGCTCGGAGACCCAGTACTTC. It codes for CASSHPGGSETQYF.

This clonotype was picked up a small number of times. This chain joins TRBV7-6 and TRBJ2-1; D might be TRBD2 (6 bases). The CDR3 sequence is 16 residues long. Germline V gene sequence: CDR1 SGHVS, CDR2 FNYEAQ. V lost 3 bases and J lost 0, with 12 bases in between. CDR3 bases: TGTGCCAGCAGCTTCTTAGCGGCGAGCTCCTACAATGAGCAGTTCTTC. Its translation: CASSFLAASSYNEQFF.

This clonotype appeared many times. The chain links TRBV5-1 to TRBJ2-5; the D gene could be TRBD1 or TRBD2 (6 bases each). Germline V CDR1 and CDR2: SGHRS, YFSETQ. V lost 0 bases, J lost 5 bases, and 14 bases lay in between. The CDR3 contains 15 residues. The CDR3 is CASSLEPGGDETQYF. The CDR3 bases are TGCGCCAGCAGCTTGGAGCCCGGGGGCGACGAGACCCAGTACTTC.

In its sample, this clonotype was seen a few times. The DNA for the CDR3 is TGTGCCAGCACCGGGACTAGCGATGCCCGAATACGGACAGATACGCAGTATTTT. This sequence encodes CASTGTSDARIRTDTQYF. The chain uses TRBV27 and TRBJ2-3; 10 bases map to TRBD2. Germline V lookup: CDR1 MNHEY, CDR2 SMNVEV (reference sequence). Trimming cost V 7 bases and J 3 bases; bases outside gene matches: 16. This CDR3 is 18 amino acids long.

The CDR3 region is CASSSPTVLVNEQFF. In DNA, the CDR3 is TGTGCCAGCAGTTCCCCGACAGTCCTCGTCAATGAGCAGTTCTTC. V gene TRBV28 combines with J gene TRBJ2-1; the D gene is possibly TRBD1 (5 bases). Germline lookup yields CDR1 MDHEN and CDR2 SYDVKM. V gave up 4 bases and J gave up 6 bases, with 16 bases separating them. This CDR3 spans 15 amino acids. The entire variable domain, with the rest obtained from reference TRBV28 and TRBJ2-1, is as follows: DVKVTQSSRYLVKRTGEKVFLECVQDMDHENMFWYRQDPGLGLRLIYFSYDVKMKEKGDIPEGYSVSREKKERFSLILESASTNQTSMYLCASSSPTVLVNEQFFGPGTRLTVL.

This clonotype was found many times. This chain uses TRBV29-1 with TRBJ2-1, with 14 bases fitting TRBD2. Unmatched junction bases numbered 9, after V lost 4 bases and J lost 1 base. Looked up from germline, CDR1 is SQVTM and CDR2 is ANQGSEA. The CDR3 runs 18 residues. CDR3 coding DNA: TGCAGCGTTGGAGATTGGGGGACTAGCGGGAGATCCTACAATGAGCAGTTCTTC. This gives the protein CSVGDWGTSGRSYNEQFF.

The V and J genes are TRBV9 and TRBJ2-3, with D uncertain. With 1 base removed from V and 3 bases from J, the gap between germline ends came to 9 bases. In germline, CDR1 is SGDLS, CDR2 YYNGEE. This CDR3 is 14 amino acids long. CDR3 region: CASSVPSATDTQYF. CDR3 nucleotides: TGTGCCAGCAGCGTACCCAGCGCTACAGATACGCAGTATTTT. Variable domain in full (rest from reference TRBV9 and TRBJ2-3): DSGVTQTPKHLITATGQRVTLRCSPRSGDLSVYWYQQSLDQGLQFLIQYYNGEERAKGNILERFSAQQFPDLHSELNLSSLELGDSALYFCASSVPSATDTQYFGPGTRLTVL.

This clonotype was seen only a few times. The chain combines TRBV28 with TRBJ2-3; D remains unclear. V was cut by 2 bases and J by 2 bases, with 11 bases left in between. The CDR3 sequence is 15 residues long. The V gene's germline CDR1 is MDHEN and CDR2 SYDVKM. DNA for the CDR3: TGTGCCAGCAGTTTAATCGAAGCAGACACAGATACGCAGTATTTT. Its translation: CASSLIEADTDTQYF. The complete variable domain, with remaining parts taken from reference TRBV28 and TRBJ2-3, reads DVKVTQSSRYLVKRTGEKVFLECVQDMDHENMFWYRQDPGLGLRLIYFSYDVKMKEKGDIPEGYSVSREKKERFSLILESASTNQTSMYLCASSLIEADTDTQYFGPGTRLTVL.

V usage is TRBV5-1 and J usage is TRBJ2-1; 9 nucleotides agree with TRBD2. Per the germline V gene, CDR1 is SGHRS and CDR2 is YFSETQ. Trimming cost V 4 bases and J 2 bases; bases outside gene matches: 13. The CDR3 contains 18 residues. This CDR3 reads CASSPSEAGGFPYNEQFF. The CDR3, as DNA: TGCGCCAGCAGCCCCTCGGAAGCGGGAGGATTCCCCTACAATGAGCAGTTCTTC.

Only a few counts were recorded for this clonotype. The chain is built from TRBV3-1 and TRBJ2-2; D is unclear. Deletions cut 0 bases from V and 7 bases from J, with 12 bases between. CDR1 and CDR2 from the germline V gene are LGHDT and YNNKEL (reference sequence). The length of the CDR3 is 15 residues. CDR3 amino acids: CASSQDGNLGGELFF. Here the CDR3 DNA reads TGTGCCAGCAGCCAAGACGGCAATCTCGGCGGGGAGCTGTTTTTT. Variable domain in full (rest from reference TRBV3-1 and TRBJ2-2): DTAVSQTPKYLVTQMGNDKSIKCEQNLGHDTMYWYKQDSKKFLKIMFSYNNKELIINETVPNRFSPKSPDKAHLNLHINSLELGDSAVYFCASSQDGNLGGELFFGEGSRLTVL.

The V gene is TRBV2, the J gene TRBJ2-7; TRBD1 is a possible D gene (6 bases). The CDR3 loop spans 12 amino acids. The germline V gene has CDR1 SNHLY and CDR2 FYNNEI. V was cut by 6 bases and J by 7 bases, with 13 bases left in between. Here the CDR3 DNA reads TGTGCCAGCAGCGGACAGCGTTCGGAGCAGTACTTC. It translates to CASSGQRSEQYF. The full variable domain, with the rest looked up from reference TRBV2 and TRBJ2-7, is EPEVTQTPSHQVTQMGQEVILRCVPISNHLYFYWYRQILGQKVEFLVSFYNNEISEKSEIFDDQFSVERPDGSNFTLKIRSTKLEDSAMYFCASSGQRSEQYFGPGTRLTVT.

This clonotype was recorded a few times. The rearrangement uses TRBV30 and TRBJ2-1; 10 nucleotides match TRBD1. Unmatched junction bases numbered 10, after V lost 3 bases and J lost 8 bases. The CDR3 consists of 15 residues. The V gene's germline CDR1 is GTSNPN and CDR2 SVGIG (reference sequence). CDR3 nucleotides: TGTGCCTGGAGAGGAAGACAGGGGGCCTCGGATGAGCAGTTCTTC. Translated, it gives CAWRGRQGASDEQFF.

The J gene is TRBJ2-1, the V gene TRBV27; possible D gene TRBD2, 5 bases. V lost 6 bases and J lost 4, with 22 bases in between. The CDR3 has 17 amino acids. Germline values: CDR1 MNHEY, CDR2 SMNVEV (reference sequence). Here the CDR3 DNA reads TGTGCCAGCAGCCCGATCCCACTAGGCCCTTCTTACAATGAGCAGTTCTTC. This gives the protein CASSPIPLGPSYNEQFF.

The J gene is TRBJ2-7, the V gene TRBV2, with TRBD2 as a possible D gene (5 bases). Trimming shortened V by 5 bases and J by 2 bases, and 13 bases separated the two germline ends. CDR1 is SNHLY, CDR2 FYNNEI, per germline. There are 14 residues in the CDR3. The CDR3 region is CASSLDGVPYEQYF. The DNA of the CDR3 is TGTGCCAGCAGTCTCGACGGGGTCCCCTACGAGCAGTACTTC.

This clonotype was counted a single time. The chain combines TRBV29-1 with TRBJ1-4; TRBD1 is a possible D gene (5 bases). V lost 4 bases and J lost 5, with 14 bases in between. CDR3 length: 14 amino acids. Germline V gene data show CDR1 as SQVTM and CDR2 as ANQGSEA. CDR3 sequence reads: CSVAGTGSNEKLFF. CDR3 bases: TGCAGCGTTGCGGGTACAGGCTCCAATGAAAAACTGTTTTTT.

The chain couples TRBV19 to TRBJ2-2; the D gene could be TRBD1 or TRBD2 (5 bases each). Germline V CDR1 and CDR2: LNHDA, SQIVND (reference sequence). The V end lost 2 bases, the J end lost 11 bases, and 18 bases lay between the germline ends. The CDR3 loop spans 15 amino acids. CDR3 DNA sequence: TGTGCCAGTAGTATACTCCGGGGCCTAAGGACCGAGCTGTTTTTT. Protein sequence: CASSILRGLRTELFF.

The V and J genes are TRBV29-1 and TRBJ2-7; 12 nucleotides align to TRBD2. CDR1 and CDR2 (germline): SQVTM, ANQGSEA. J was trimmed by 6 bases and V by 4 bases; bases with no gene match: 7. The CDR3 is 14 amino acids. In nucleotides, the CDR3 is TGCAGCGTTGGTCCTAGCGGGAGGGCCTCCGAGCAGTACTTC. It yields the protein CSVGPSGRASEQYF.